These 6 T cell receptor beta chains share one sample of origin, sequenced in a study of T cells in Graves' hyperthyroidism and ophthalmopathy. Template material for amplifying TCR beta CDR3 regions consisted of RNA transcripts. First-round RT-PCR of the TCR CDR3 relied on the HTBI primer set. TCRdb used MiXCR to reprocess the multiplex PCR reads, holding one entry per CDR3 protein. The sample has hundreds of thousands of distinct CDR3 sequences; approximately 15% are singletons. Sequenced input: blood. These receptors originate from a woman in her 40s with Graves' ophthalmopathy.

The rearrangement joins TRBV30 to TRBJ2-1; 7 bases match TRBD1. CDR3 length: 16 amino acids. CDR1 is GTSNPN, CDR2 SVGIG, per germline (reference sequence). Trimming removed 5 bases from V and 4 bases from J; junction bases left unmatched: 14. CDR3 nucleotides: TGTGCCTGGGCCCCCCCGACAGGGCTAAATTACAATGAGCAGTTCTTC. This sequence encodes CAWAPPTGLNYNEQFF.

This clonotype was seen at least ten times. CDR3 DNA: TGTGCCAGCAGTTCCCCACCGACGGGCCATGCTGAAGCTTTCTTT. It codes for CASSSPPTGHAEAFF. The J gene is TRBJ1-1, the V gene TRBV6-5, with D uncertain. The V and J ends lost 4 bases and 6 bases respectively, with 18 bases between them. The length of the CDR3 is 15 residues. The V gene's germline CDR1 is MNHEY and CDR2 SVGAGI.

The chain recombines TRBV5-1 with TRBJ1-2, with a possible D match to TRBD1 (6 bases). The CDR3 covers 15 residues. Germline CDR1 is SGHRS and CDR2 is YFSETQ. The germline V and J ends were trimmed by 3 bases and 4 bases, with 16 bases remaining between them. The CDR3 here is CASSWGAFSGYGYTF. For the CDR3, the DNA is TGCGCCAGCAGCTGGGGGGCCTTTTCCGGCTATGGCTACACCTTC. The variable domain in full, with the rest retrieved from reference TRBV5-1 and TRBJ1-2, is KAGVTQTPRYLIKTRGQQVTLSCSPISGHRSVSWYQQTPGQGLQFLFEYFSETQRNKGNFPGRFSGRQFSNSRSEMNVSTLELGDSALYLCASSWGAFSGYGYTFGSGTRLTVV.

This clonotype came up many times. This chain joins TRBV3-1 and TRBJ1-5; D remains ambiguous. V was cut by 1 base and J by 7 bases, with 14 bases left in between. CDR1 is LGHDT and CDR2 is YNNKEL in the germline V gene (reference sequence). This CDR3 spans 15 amino acids. CDR3 DNA sequence: TGTGCCAGCAGCCAAGTTTCCGGGTTGAACCAGCCCCAGCATTTT. Translated, it gives CASSQVSGLNQPQHF. The full variable domain, its missing parts supplied by reference TRBV3-1 and TRBJ1-5, is DTAVSQTPKYLVTQMGNDKSIKCEQNLGHDTMYWYKQDSKKFLKIMFSYNNKELIINETVPNRFSPKSPDKAHLNLHINSLELGDSAVYFCASSQVSGLNQPQHFGDGTRLSIL.

Note on this clonotype: An end of the junction differs from the germline gene, which may be a read error. The chain combines TRBV19 with TRBJ2-1; no firm D call. The CDR3 spans 14 residues. The germline V gene encodes CDR1 LNHDA and CDR2 SQIVND (reference sequence). The CDR3 DNA follows: TGTGCGAGTAATAAAATCGGGCCCAAGAATGAGCAGTTCTTC. Its protein is CASNKIGPKNEQFF.

V is TRBV11-3 and J is TRBJ2-2; 7 positions agree with TRBD1. CDR1 and CDR2 (germline): SGHNT, YENEEA. Trimming cost V 5 bases and J 4 bases; bases outside gene matches: 10. This CDR3 is built from 16 residues. Here the CDR3 reads CASSASTGVSTGELFF. CDR3 nucleotide sequence: TGTGCCAGCAGCGCCTCAACAGGGGTTTCCACCGGGGAGCTGTTTTTT.